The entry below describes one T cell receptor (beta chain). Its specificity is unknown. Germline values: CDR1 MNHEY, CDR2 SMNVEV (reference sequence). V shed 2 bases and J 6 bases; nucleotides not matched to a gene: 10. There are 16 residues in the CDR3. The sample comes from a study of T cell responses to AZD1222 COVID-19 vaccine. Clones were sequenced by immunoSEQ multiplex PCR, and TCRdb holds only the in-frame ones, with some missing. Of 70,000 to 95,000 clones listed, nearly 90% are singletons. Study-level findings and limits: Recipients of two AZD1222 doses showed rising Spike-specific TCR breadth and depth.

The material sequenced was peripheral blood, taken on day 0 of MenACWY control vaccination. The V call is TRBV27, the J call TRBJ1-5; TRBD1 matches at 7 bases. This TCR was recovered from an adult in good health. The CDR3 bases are TGTGCCAGCAGTTTAGTCGCAGGGGGGGGGAGTCAGCCCCAGCATTTT. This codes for CASSLVAGGGSQPQHF.